The present TCR beta chain was sequenced within a study of blood T cell repertoires in COVID-19. Overall study: Samples of COVID-19 (acute and convalescent) were obtained from the United States, Italy and Spain.

V lost 6 bases and J lost 4; bases outside the gene matches: 11. This CDR3 region has 17 residues. Germline V CDR1 and CDR2: MNHNS, SASEGT. TCRdb keeps only in-frame clones here, not all; method: immunoSEQ multiplex PCR. The repertoire has about 340,000 clones, about 87% of them found once; the top ten carry just under 6.5%. Sequencing input: peripheral blood. This sequence originates from a woman aged 45-65 years with COVID-19, enrolled during active disease. This chain links TRBV6-1 with TRBJ2-2; 10 bases agree with TRBD1. CDR3 DNA sequence: TGTGCCAGCAGAGAATCTCCGGGACAGGGGATCACCGGGGAGCTGTTTTTT. It specifies CASRESPGQGITGELFF.